This passage covers 12 T cell receptor beta chains from one sample sequenced in a study of post-analysis software for immune sequencing data. Their antigens remain unidentified. Findings and caveats of the study: There were five or six TRBV segments more frequent in patients than controls, and TRBV5-6, TRBV5-1 and TRBV20-1 were among them.

Unique molecular identifiers had been added to the TCR beta cDNA libraries. TCRdb analysed the PCR reads with MiXCR anew, one entry per CDR3 protein. The sample contains about 770,000 distinct CDR3 sequences, 46% of which appear only once. The sequencing input was blood. These receptors came from a girl under 18 with multiple sclerosis.

This clonotype was recorded a few times. The chain combines TRBV5-1 with TRBJ2-5; possible D gene TRBD2, 6 bases. This CDR3 region has 16 residues. The ends were cut back, 0 bases at V and 4 bases at J, with 16 bases in the middle. Germline CDR1 reads SGHRS; CDR2 reads YFSETQ. CDR3 in DNA: TGCGCCAGCAGCTTGGAGGTCGCGGGGATGGGAGAGACCCAGTACTTC. The encoded protein is CASSLEVAGMGETQYF.

A single count supports this clonotype. The chain couples TRBV24-1 to TRBJ2-7; 10 nucleotides match TRBD1. Germline V gene sequence: CDR1 KGHDR, CDR2 SFDVKD. The ends lost 4 bases at V and 3 bases at J; junction bases unmatched: 2. This CDR3 comprises 14 residues. CDR3 residues: CATSDRDRGYEQYF. The CDR3 DNA follows: TGTGCCACCAGTGACAGGGACAGGGGCTACGAGCAGTACTTC.

The chain employs TRBV10-3 and TRBJ2-2; a possible D gene is TRBD1 (6 bases). The CDR3 loop spans 13 amino acids. Germline V gene sequence: CDR1 ENHRY, CDR2 SYGVKD. V dropped 10 bases and J dropped 4 bases, with 13 bases sitting between them. CDR3 amino acids: CANRDTLTGELFF. The CDR3, as DNA: TGTGCCAACCGGGACACCCTCACCGGGGAGCTGTTTTTT.

In this sample, this clonotype turned up a few times. The chain uses TRBV12-3 or TRBV12-4 and TRBJ2-5; a possible D gene is TRBD1 (6 bases). The CDR3 is 14 amino acids. Trimming stripped 1 base from V and 4 bases from J, with 10 bases between. The CDR3 coding sequence is TGTGCCAGCAGTTTAGGGACAGTTCGAGAGACCCAGTACTTC. Protein product: CASSLGTVRETQYF.

The gene calls are TRBV5-1 and TRBJ1-2; 8 nucleotides align to TRBD1. CDR3 size: 14 residues. J lost 7 bases, V lost 4 bases, and 9 bases had no gene match. In germline, CDR1 is SGHRS, CDR2 YFSETQ. CDR3 amino acids: CASSDNRGVRGYTF. The CDR3 bases are TGCGCCAGCAGCGACAACAGGGGGGTTCGTGGCTACACCTTC.

This clonotype was seen more than once but under ten times. The chain recombines TRBV5-1 with TRBJ2-1, with 10 bases matching TRBD2. The CDR3 totals 16 residues. Germline assignment: CDR1 SGHRS and CDR2 YFSETQ. Unmatched junction bases numbered 7, after V lost 2 bases and J lost 5 bases. Here the CDR3 reads CASSFTGTSANNEQFF. CDR3 coding DNA: TGCGCCAGCAGCTTTACCGGGACTAGCGCCAACAATGAGCAGTTCTTC.

The chain carries TRBV28 and TRBJ2-3, with D possibly TRBD1 on 5 matching bases. The germline V gene encodes CDR1 MDHEN and CDR2 SYDVKM. This CDR3 comprises 16 residues. Trimming pared 6 bases from V and 2 bases from J, leaving 18 bases between. This chain's CDR3 is CASSPGQTLLTDTQYF. The DNA for the CDR3 is TGTGCCAGCAGCCCTGGACAAACGCTGCTCACAGATACGCAGTATTTT.

CDR3 sequence reads: CSAGRPRLAITDTQYF. CDR3 nucleotides: TGCAGTGCCGGCAGGCCTCGGCTAGCGATCACAGATACGCAGTATTTT. This rearrangement joins TRBV20-1 to TRBJ2-3; D is possibly TRBD2 (6 bases). The V and J ends lost 6 bases and 2 bases respectively, with 21 bases between them. This CDR3 region has 16 residues. From germline, CDR1 is DFQATT and CDR2 SNEGSKA (reference sequence).

The rearrangement joins TRBV3-1 to TRBJ1-4, with a possible D match to TRBD1 (5 bases). V dropped 8 bases and J dropped 3 bases, with 16 bases sitting between them. Germline CDR1 is LGHDT and CDR2 is YNNKEL (reference sequence). The CDR3 totals 15 residues. CDR3 bases: TGTGCCAGCGCTATAGGGGTTGTAGCTAATGAAAAACTGTTTTTT. Translated, it gives CASAIGVVANEKLFF.

This sequence joins TRBV20-1 and TRBJ2-5; D perhaps matches TRBD1 (5 bases). Matching the DNA end better, TRBJ2-7 makes the J call doubtful. Per germline, CDR1 DFQATT and CDR2 SNEGSKA (reference sequence). The CDR3 has 15 amino acids. CDR3 nucleotide sequence: TGCAGTGCTAATACAAGGGGCAAAGAAAACTACGAGCAGTACTTC. Protein: CSANTRGKENYEQYF.

The chain recombines TRBV20-1 with TRBJ2-7; D tentatively fits TRBD1 or TRBD2 (5 bases each). V shed 3 bases and J shed 2 bases, with 11 bases lying between them. The germline V gene encodes CDR1 DFQATT and CDR2 SNEGSKA (reference sequence). The CDR3 is 13 amino acids. The CDR3 loop is CSASIPGPYEQYF. DNA of the CDR3: TGCAGTGCTAGTATTCCGGGACCCTACGAGCAGTACTTC.

The chain combines TRBV29-1 with TRBJ2-3; possible D gene TRBD2, 6 bases. The CDR3 totals 13 residues. V gave up 5 bases and J gave up 5 bases, with 14 bases separating them. CDR1 is SQVTM and CDR2 is ANQGSEA in the germline V gene. CDR3 residues: CSVRLAIEDTQYF. Here the CDR3 DNA reads TGCAGCGTTCGCCTAGCGATTGAAGATACGCAGTATTTT.